This T cell receptor (beta chain) is drawn from a study of long-term antiretroviral therapy in people with HIV. Overall study: The earliest samples came from an era when ART typically awaited falling CD4 counts.

Notes on this clone: Its specificity is not known.

Germline CDR1 is MNHEY and CDR2 is SVGAGI. V was clipped by 4 bases and J by 2 bases, with 6 bases between them. CDR3 length: 12 residues. Run at survey level, the immunoSEQ assay was version v3.0. The method was immunoSEQ multiplex PCR; TCRdb's version includes in-frame clones alone and lacks a portion of them. The table has 15,000 to 20,000 clones, roughly 80% seen once. Whole-study findings and limits: Collection of the blood, which took place between the mid-2000s and the late 2010s, possibly occurred under older ART regimens.

Post-ART PBMC samples numbered at least two per donor, and pre-ART ones at least one. Treated in the United States were all of the participants with HIV. This clonotype was sampled from a woman aged 40 to 49 with HIV. The sample in question was unsorted PBMCs, obtained 2.3 years after starting antiretroviral therapy. The chain combines TRBV6-5 with TRBJ2-7; no clear D gene. Here the CDR3 DNA reads TGTGCCAGCAGTTCGGGCACCTACGAGCAGTACTTC. This translates into CASSSGTYEQYF.